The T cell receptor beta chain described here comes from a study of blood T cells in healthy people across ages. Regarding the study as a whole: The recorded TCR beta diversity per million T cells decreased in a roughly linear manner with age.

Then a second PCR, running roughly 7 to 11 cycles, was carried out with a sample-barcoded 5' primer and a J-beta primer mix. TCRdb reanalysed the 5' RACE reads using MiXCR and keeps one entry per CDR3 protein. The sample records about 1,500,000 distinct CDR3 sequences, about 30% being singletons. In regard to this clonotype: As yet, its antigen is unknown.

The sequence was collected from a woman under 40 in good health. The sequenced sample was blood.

The CDR3 nucleotides read TGTGCCAGCAGCGGCTTCAGGGGGTCAGATACGCAGTATTTT. Translation gives CASSGFRGSDTQYF. The rearrangement joins TRBV9 to TRBJ2-3; 7 bases fit TRBD1. The CDR3 has 14 amino acids. V lost 3 bases, J lost 4 bases, and 5 bases stayed unmatched. CDR1 and CDR2 (germline): SGDLS, YYNGEE.